This paragraph reports one T cell receptor (beta chain). Its target is not known. These data belong to a study of a mutant IDH1 vaccine in newly diagnosed glioma. About the research overall: Once 4-6 weeks had passed after radiotherapy alone, vaccination started, or it started with temozolomide cycles. Most patients had received both radiotherapy and temozolomide, the prior options being radiotherapy, temozolomide, or both. Study observations and caveats: Whatever changes occurred in top peripheral T cell clonotypes seemed unrelated to pseudoprogression.

TCRdb's table, derived via immunoSEQ multiplex PCR, lists solely in-frame clones and lacks some. The sample lists around 30,000 clones; 65% to 85% were seen once. This CDR3 has 13 amino acids. The V gene end was trimmed by 5 bases and the J gene end by 0 bases; junction bases not matched to a gene: 1. Per germline, CDR1 MDHEN and CDR2 SYDVKM. Time point of the sample: week 23, last vaccination. In every dose of vaccine, 300 ug of mutant IDH1 20-mer peptide was given alongside topical imiquimod. The chain couples TRBV28 to TRBJ2-7, with 7 bases matching TRBD1. Material: PBMCs, obtained from a glioma patient whose treatment included an IDH1 peptide vaccine. This TCR derives from a woman under 30 with glioma. CDR3 DNA: TGTGCCAGCAGTCGGGACAGCTCCTACGAGCAGTACTTC. Its translation: CASSRDSSYEQYF.